A single sample is the source of the 2 T cell receptor beta chains below, sequenced in a study of blood T cell repertoires in COVID-19. Assay: immunoSEQ multiplex PCR; the TCRdb copy retains only in-frame clones and omits some. This sample has around 290,000 clones, with around 90% found just once. Input material: PBMCs or T cells enriched from blood (not recorded which). The origin of the receptors is a woman in her 30s who had recovered from COVID-19.

The chain has TRBV15 and TRBJ2-7; 8 bases match TRBD1. V lost 1 base, J lost 2 bases, and 16 bases stayed unmatched. The length of the CDR3 is 19 residues. Germline V gene sequence: CDR1 LNHNV, CDR2 YYDKDF (reference sequence). Here the CDR3 DNA reads TGTGCCACCAGCAGAGTTTCGCAGGGGGCTGGAAGCAGGCCCTACGAGCAGTACTTC. Encoded protein: CATSRVSQGAGSRPYEQYF. The full variable domain, its missing parts supplied by reference TRBV15 and TRBJ2-7, is DAMVIQNPRYQVTQFGKPVTLSCSQTLNHNVMYWYQQKSSQAPKLLFHYYDKDFNNEADTPDNFQSRRPNTSFCFLDIRSPGLGDTAMYLCATSRVSQGAGSRPYEQYFGPGTRLTVT.

The chain is built from TRBV27 and TRBJ2-7; TRBD2 agrees at 13 bases. Germline trimming cut 6 bases from V and 2 bases from J; bases unmatched to any gene: 10. The CDR3 is 17 residues long. Germline V gene data show CDR1 as MNHEY and CDR2 as SMNVEV (reference sequence). The CDR3 is CASSREKGLAGTYEQYF. The DNA for the CDR3 is TGTGCCAGCAGCCGAGAGAAGGGACTAGCGGGGACCTACGAGCAGTACTTC.